This T cell receptor beta chain was sequenced for a study of shared clonotypes between healthy human individuals. Findings of the study overall: Exclusively blood specimens were collected; tissue repertoires likely differ.

Source study methods: Filtering differed because ImmunoSEQ produced junction-only sequences that carried no quality scores. TCRdb keeps only in-frame clones here, not all; method: immunoSEQ multiplex PCR. V and J calls and clone size are copied from that table; D and trimming were computed from the DNA. In the table there are around 2.1 million clones, approximately 96% of which are singletons. In the case of this clone: What it recognizes is unknown.

Trimming cost V 3 bases and J 0 bases, with 14 bases left between them. The CDR3 runs to 16 residues. CDR1 is LNHDA and CDR2 is SQIVND in the germline V gene (reference sequence). This receptor was identified in a man aged 18 to 30 in good health. This chain links TRBV19 with TRBJ1-1, with D possibly TRBD1 on 6 matching bases. The sample taken for sequencing was naive CD4+ T cells sorted from blood. Documented subset: CD45RA+ positively selected. The CDR3: CASSIRDTTLNTEAFF. CDR3 sequence (DNA): TGTGCCAGTAGTATCCGGGACACTACGCTGAACACTGAAGCTTTCTTT. Variable domain in full (rest from reference TRBV19 and TRBJ1-1): DGGITQSPKYLFRKEGQNVTLSCEQNLNHDAMYWYRQDPGQGLRLIYYSQIVNDFQKGDIAEGYSVSREKKESFPLTVTSAQKNPTAFYLCASSIRDTTLNTEAFFGQGTRLTVV.